These T cell receptor beta chains were read from a single sample in a study of Ad26.COV2.S vaccination and SARS-CoV-2 variants. Clones were sequenced by immunoSEQ multiplex PCR, and TCRdb holds only the in-frame ones, with some missing. The data hold about 500,000 clones, with 80% to 90% observed a single time. The sample in question was peripheral blood, obtained in a trial of Ad26.COV2.S vaccine versus placebo. These receptors were collected from a person aged 18-65 years who received the Ad26.COV2.S COVID-19 vaccine or a placebo. The CDR3 runs from the conserved cysteine through the conserved F or W. The D gene is left open where the match is weak. Only some rows state a clone size, as once, few, many or a class for expanded clones.

V gene,J gene,D gene,clone size,CDR3 DNA,CDR3 protein
TRBV27,TRBJ2-7,.,.,TGTGCCAGCAGTTTACCCCCGGGACACAGCTACGAGCAGTACTTC,CASSLPPGHSYEQYF
TRBV5-1,TRBJ2-5,.,.,TGCGCCAGCAGCTCCAGACAAGAGACCCAGTACTTC,CASSSRQETQYF
TRBV25-1,TRBJ1-6,.,once,TGTGCCAGCAGTTCTGGGGGCCGGGATAATTCACCCCTCCACTTT,CASSSGGRDNSPLHF
TRBV13,TRBJ1-5,.,.,TGTGCCAGCAGCTTAGGGCGGCCGGGCCAGCCCCAGCATTTT,CASSLGRPGQPQHF
TRBV21-1,TRBJ1-1,.,.,TGTGCCAGCAGCGAGGCGGGACGAGCAACCACTGAAGCTTTCTTT,CASSEAGRATTEAFF
TRBV27,TRBJ1-2,TRBD1,.,TGTGCCAGCAGTTTAAGGGGCCGGACAGGGGGCTTTGGCTACACCTTC,CASSLRGRTGGFGYTF
TRBV19,TRBJ2-5,.,.,TGTGCCAGTAGTACTTGGGACCGCCAAGAGACCCAGTACTTC,CASSTWDRQETQYF
TRBV6-1,TRBJ2-3,.,.,TGTGCCAGCAGTGAAGGAACTGTGAGGCTTGACGATACGCAGTATTTT,CASSEGTVRLDDTQYF
TRBV7-9,TRBJ2-5,TRBD1,once,TGTGCCAGCAGCCCGGGACAGGACGATTGGTACCAAGAGACCCAGTACTTC,CASSPGQDDWYQETQYF
TRBV7-2,TRBJ2-1,TRBD2,once,TGTGCCAGCAGCCCCGAACTAGCGGGGTATGAGCAGTTCTTC,CASSPELAGYEQFF
TRBV27,TRBJ2-7,.,.,TGTGCCAGCAGTTTAAATAGCGGATCTTTCTACGAGCAGTACTTC,CASSLNSGSFYEQYF
TRBV28,TRBJ1-5,.,few,TGTGCCAGCATGGTGGACACTGATAGCAATCAGCCCCAGCATTTT,CASMVDTDSNQPQHF
TRBV6-1,TRBJ1-5,.,.,TGTGCCAGCAGTGAAGCGCTTTGGGGGGGGTATGGTCAGCCCCAGCATTTT,CASSEALWGGYGQPQHF
TRBV11-2,TRBJ1-2,.,.,TGTGCCAGCAGCAACGCAAGACGAGGCTACACCTTC,CASSNARRGYTF
TRBV9,TRBJ1-2,.,.,TGTGCCAGCAGCCCCAGGGAATCCAACTATGGCTACACCTTC,CASSPRESNYGYTF
TRBV13,TRBJ2-2,.,few,TGTGCCAGCAGCCAAAAGAACAGGGAGAGCACCGGGGAGCTGTTTTTT,CASSQKNRESTGELFF
TRBV5-1,TRBJ1-5,.,.,TGCGCCAGCAGCTCGGGGACTCCTAATCAGCCCCAGCATTTT,CASSSGTPNQPQHF
TRBV6-5,TRBJ2-2,.,.,TGTGCCAGCAAGTTGCCCGGGGAGCTGTTTTTT,CASKLPGELFF
TRBV20-1,TRBJ2-7,.,.,TGCAGTGCTAGTCGGAACAGTCCCCACGAGCAGTACTTC,CSASRNSPHEQYF